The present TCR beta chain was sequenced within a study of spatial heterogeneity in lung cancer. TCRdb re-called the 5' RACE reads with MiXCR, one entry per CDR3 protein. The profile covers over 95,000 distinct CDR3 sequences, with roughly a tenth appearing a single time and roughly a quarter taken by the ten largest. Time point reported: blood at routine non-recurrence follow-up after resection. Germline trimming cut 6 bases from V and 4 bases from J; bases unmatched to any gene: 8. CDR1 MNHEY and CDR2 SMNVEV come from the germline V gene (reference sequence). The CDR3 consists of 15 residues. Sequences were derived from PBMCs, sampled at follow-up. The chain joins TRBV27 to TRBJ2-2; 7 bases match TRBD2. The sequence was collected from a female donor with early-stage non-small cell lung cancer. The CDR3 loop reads CASRGSGRGTGELFF. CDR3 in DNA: TGTGCCAGCAGAGGGTCAGGGAGGGGCACCGGGGAGCTGTTTTTT.